The rows below give T cell receptor beta chains drawn from one sample of a study of OX40 agonist ivuxolimab in advanced cancers. The repertoire was sequenced with immunoSEQ multiplex PCR; TCRdb's copy has only in-frame clones and lacks some. The repertoire consists of about 95,000 clones, with roughly 89% occurring once and the leading ten covering around 0.34%. This sample comprised CD4+ or CD8+ T cells sorted from blood, obtained in a trial of the OX40 agonist ivuxolimab. These TCRs come from an adult with an advanced solid tumor such as melanoma, head and neck, liver or kidney cancer. The CDR3 runs from the conserved cysteine through the conserved F or W. The D gene is left open where the match is weak. A clone size is listed for some rows: how often the clone was seen (once, few, many), or a class if it is expanded.

V gene,D gene,clone size,J gene,CDR3 protein,CDR3 DNA
TRBV19,TRBD1,-,TRBJ2-2,CASSSPRGFGGGELFF,TGTGCCAGTAGTAGTCCCAGGGGGTTCGGAGGCGGGGAGCTGTTTTTT
TRBV5-4,-,-,TRBJ1-1,CASSSDGLLRAFF,TGTGCCAGCAGCTCGGACGGATTACTCCGAGCTTTCTTT
TRBV6-1,TRBD1,-,TRBJ2-7,CASRGTGGAGEQYF,TGTGCCAGCAGGGGGACAGGGGGCGCGGGGGAGCAGTACTTC
TRBV4-2,TRBD1,-,TRBJ2-1,CASSRDWTGIYEQFF,TGTGCCAGCAGCCGAGACTGGACAGGGATCTATGAGCAGTTCTTC
TRBV7-2,-,-,TRBJ2-1,CASSLVSQISYNEQFF,TGTGCCAGCAGCTTAGTCAGTCAGATCTCCTACAATGAGCAGTTCTTC
TRBV9,-,-,TRBJ1-2,CASSGTGYMDGYTF,TGTGCCAGCAGCGGTACAGGGTATATGGATGGCTACACCTTC
TRBV18,-,-,TRBJ2-4,CASSPQGDRFENIQYF,TGTGCCAGCTCACCTCAGGGTGATCGATTTGAAAACATTCAGTACTTC
TRBV7-3,-,once,TRBJ2-5,CASSLNGVQETQYF,TGTGCCAGCAGCTTAAACGGGGTACAAGAGACCCAGTACTTC
TRBV7-7,TRBD1,-,TRBJ2-7,CASSLWLRTGTYEQYF,TGTGCTAGCAGCTTATGGTTGCGGACAGGGACCTACGAGCAGTACTTC
TRBV7-9,-,-,TRBJ1-1,CASSLLVPPGRAFF,TGTGCCAGCAGCTTATTGGTCCCACCTGGACGAGCTTTCTTT
TRBV30,TRBD2,-,TRBJ2-7,CAWSRLAGGLGQYF,TGTGCCTGGAGTCGACTAGCGGGAGGGTTAGGGCAGTACTTC
TRBV4-3,-,-,TRBJ1-1,CASSQGVGVNTEAFF,TGCGCCAGCAGCCAAGGTGTAGGAGTGAACACTGAAGCTTTCTTT
TRBV6-1,-,-,TRBJ1-5,CASSARPGEPQHF,TGTGCCAGCAGTGCCAGGCCCGGGGAGCCCCAGCATTTT
TRBV25-1,TRBD1,-,TRBJ1-2,CASSSRGTGYGYTF,TGTGCCAGCAGTTCTCGAGGGACAGGCTATGGCTACACCTTC
TRBV30,TRBD1,once,TRBJ1-1,CAWRAGGNTEAFF,TGTGCCTGGAGAGCAGGGGGAAACACTGAAGCTTTCTTT
TRBV7-8,-,-,TRBJ1-3,CASSLRSGNTIYF,TGTGCCAGCAGCCTCCGAAGTGGAAACACCATATATTTT
TRBV18,TRBD1,-,TRBJ1-5,CASSPQGASNQPQHF,TGTGCCAGCTCACCGCAGGGGGCAAGCAATCAGCCCCAGCATTTT